Following are 21 T cell receptor beta chains from one sample sequenced in a study of OX40 agonist ivuxolimab in advanced cancers. The protocol was immunoSEQ multiplex PCR, while the TCRdb copy is restricted to in-frame clones and leaves out a portion. The sample carries about 88,000 clones, about 85% recorded once. The sequenced sample was CD4+ or CD8+ T cells sorted from blood, obtained in a trial of the OX40 agonist ivuxolimab. The source of these receptors is an adult with an advanced solid tumor such as melanoma, head and neck, liver or kidney cancer.

The chain is built from TRBV19 and TRBJ1-1; D perhaps matches TRBD1 (6 bases). Trimming removed 7 bases at V and 0 bases at J, with 15 bases between. The CDR3 covers 15 residues. Germline lookup yields CDR1 LNHDA and CDR2 SQIVND (reference sequence). As DNA, the CDR3 is TGTGCCAGTAAAATGGACAGTTCCATGAACACTGAAGCTTTCTTT. Its translation: CASKMDSSMNTEAFF.

This clone was picked up one time. The CDR3 DNA sequence: TGTGCCAGCAGTGAGACAGGGTGGAGCACTGAAGCTTTCTTT. The encoded protein is CASSETGWSTEAFF. The rearrangement links TRBV28 to TRBJ1-1; 7 bases map to TRBD1. J was trimmed by 4 bases and V by 5 bases; bases with no gene match: 7. There are 14 residues in the CDR3. Germline loops: CDR1 MDHEN, CDR2 SYDVKM.

To note about this clone: Germline and junction disagree at one end, which may indicate a read error. The rearrangement uses TRBV5-4 and TRBJ2-7; D call uncertain. In germline, CDR1 is SGHNT, CDR2 YYREEE (reference sequence). The CDR3 is 13 residues long. CDR3 nucleotides: TGTGCCAGCAGCTTGGTAGGGCTCTTCCCAACCTCTTTC. Translating it yields CASSLVGLFPTSF.

The rearrangement uses TRBV7-2 and TRBJ2-1; 7 bases line up with TRBD1. The length of the CDR3 is 12 residues. Germline CDR1 reads SGHTA; CDR2 reads FQGNSA. The CDR3 DNA reads TGTGCAGTTCGACAGGGAAACAATGAGCAGTTCTTC. It is translated as CAVRQGNNEQFF. The full variable domain, its missing parts supplied by reference TRBV7-2 and TRBJ2-1, is GAGVSQSPSNKVTEKGKDVELRCDPISGHTALYWYRQSLGQGLEFLIYFQGNSAPDKSGLPSDRFSAERTGGSVSTLTIQRTQQEDSAVYLCAVRQGNNEQFFGPGTRLTVL.

V and J are TRBV21-1 and TRBJ2-6; the table's D call TRBD1 went unverified against the DNA. TRBV21-1 is a documented pseudogene. The CDR3 is 17 residues long. CDR3: CASSRQGNRAGANVLTF. CDR3 DNA sequence: TGTGCCAGCAGCAGGCAGGGGAATAGAGCTGGGGCCAACGTCCTGACTTTC.

With respect to this clone: With only one base between it and a far larger clone, this is likely a read error. Other DNA sequences within the sample encode an identical CDR3. The chain employs TRBV5-1 and TRBJ2-2, with D possibly matching TRBD2 (5 bases). Germline CDR1 and CDR2: SGHRS and YFSETQ. This CDR3 is built from 15 residues. Trimming left V 1 base short and J 0 bases short, with 7 bases between. CDR3 amino acids: CASSLRGPNTGELFF. DNA for the CDR3: TGCGCCAGCAGCTTGAGAGGGCCGAACACCGGGGAGCTGTTTTTT.

The V and J genes are TRBV7-8 and TRBJ2-7, with D unresolved. CDR3 length: 12 residues. V dropped 5 bases and J dropped 0 bases, with 5 bases sitting between them. CDR1 and CDR2 (germline): SGHVS, FQNEAQ. CDR3 sequence (DNA): TGTGCCAGCAGCCCCTCCTCCTACGAGCAGTACTTC. Its translation: CASSPSSYEQYF.

This chain connects TRBV6-5 to TRBJ2-2; 7 bases fit TRBD2. The junction had 8 bases not matched to a gene; V was cut back by 4 bases and J by 3 bases. This CDR3 is built from 16 residues. Germline V gene data show CDR1 as MNHEY and CDR2 as SVGAGI. The CDR3 DNA reads TGTGCCAGCAGTTCCCTGGCTAGCGGACACACCGGGGAGCTGTTTTTT. This encodes CASSSLASGHTGELFF.

This chain connects TRBV6-6 to TRBJ2-7; 8 nucleotides line up with TRBD1. This CDR3 region has 15 residues. After removal of 5 bases from V and 4 bases from J, the junction contained 10 bases not matched to a gene. Germline-derived CDR1 and CDR2 are MNHNY and SVGAGI (reference sequence). The CDR3 reads CASSIGQGRFYEQYF. The CDR3 DNA follows: TGTGCCAGCAGTATCGGACAGGGTCGATTTTACGAGCAGTACTTC.

The chain links TRBV28 to TRBJ2-7, with 8 nucleotides matching TRBD1. The CDR3 is 18 residues long. After removal of 7 bases from V and 1 base from J, the junction contained 18 bases not matched to a gene. CDR1 and CDR2 from the germline V gene are MDHEN and SYDVKM. Written as DNA, the CDR3 is TGTGCCAGCACCAAAGGGGCAGGGGGCGCTTTCCGATCCTACGAGCAGTACTTC. This sequence encodes CASTKGAGGAFRSYEQYF.

This clone came up once. This chain connects TRBV11-2 to TRBJ2-2; 13 positions match TRBD2. The CDR3 covers 16 residues. J was trimmed by 6 bases and V by 3 bases; bases with no gene match: 4. Germline-derived CDR1 and CDR2 are SGHAT and FQNNGV. CDR3 sequence: CASSLLGLAGAGELFF. The CDR3 DNA reads as TGTGCCAGCAGCTTGCTCGGACTAGCGGGAGCCGGGGAGCTGTTTTTT.

The chain joins TRBV6-5 to TRBJ2-7, with D possibly being TRBD2 (5 bases). Germline CDR1 is MNHEY and CDR2 is SVGAGI. This CDR3 has 13 amino acids. Trimming cost V 5 bases and J 6 bases, with 14 bases left between them. Here the CDR3 DNA reads TGTGCCAGCAGTCCGGCTTGGACTGGCGAGCAGTACTTC. Its protein product is CASSPAWTGEQYF.

The chain carries TRBV6-5 and TRBJ2-1, with D tentatively TRBD1 (6 bases). CDR3 length: 11 amino acids. Germline assignment: CDR1 MNHEY and CDR2 SVGAGI. V gave up 6 bases and J gave up 8 bases, with 8 bases separating them. DNA of the CDR3: TGTGCCAGCAGAAACAGGGATGAGCAGTTCTTC. As protein: CASRNRDEQFF.

The V gene is TRBV9, the J gene TRBJ2-2; D perhaps matches TRBD1 (6 bases). This CDR3 is 16 amino acids long. Germline CDR1 and CDR2: SGDLS and YYNGEE. Trimming removed 3 bases from V and 6 bases from J, with 18 bases in between. CDR3 coding DNA: TGTGCCAGCAGCGGGTTACAGGGCCGTGATCCCGGGGAGCTGTTTTTT. Protein: CASSGLQGRDPGELFF.

This rearrangement joins TRBV11-3 to TRBJ2-5; TRBD2 matches at 7 bases. Germline CDR1 reads SGHNT; CDR2 reads YENEEA. The CDR3 length is 16 residues. The junction had 15 bases not matched to a gene; V was cut back by 6 bases and J by 5 bases. CDR3 protein: CASRPGRTSGWETQYF. The CDR3 bases are TGTGCCAGCAGACCCGGGAGGACCTCTGGGTGGGAGACCCAGTACTTC.

The chain has TRBV30 and TRBJ2-5; D ambiguous. The CDR3 loop spans 10 amino acids. Germline V gives CDR1 GTSNPN, CDR2 SVGIG (reference sequence). Trimming cost V 1 base and J 3 bases, with 0 bases left between them. CDR3 bases: TGTGCCTGGAGTGAAGAGACCCAGTACTTC. Its protein is CAWSEETQYF.

The rearrangement uses TRBV7-2 and TRBJ2-5, with D perhaps TRBD1 or TRBD2 (5 bases each). The CDR3 is made up of 14 amino acids. V lost 5 bases and J 5 bases, leaving 15 bases between the germline ends. Germline assignment: CDR1 SGHTA and CDR2 FQGNSA. CDR3 sequence reads: CASSINGAPETQYF. CDR3 nucleotide sequence: TGTGCCAGCAGCATAAACGGGGCTCCCGAGACCCAGTACTTC.

This chain joins TRBV6-1 and TRBJ2-7, with a weak D call TRBD1 (5 bases). V was trimmed by 2 bases and J by 3 bases, leaving 11 bases between them. Per germline, CDR1 MNHNS and CDR2 SASEGT. The CDR3 length is 14 residues. The CDR3 DNA sequence: TGTGCCAGCAGTGAAACAGGTTTTAGCTACGAGCAGTACTTC. Its translation: CASSETGFSYEQYF.

The chain links TRBV6-5 to TRBJ2-3; D not resolved. Trimming took off 4 bases at V and 9 bases at J, with 5 bases between the two ends. Germline V gives CDR1 MNHEY, CDR2 SVGAGI. This CDR3 region has 10 residues. The CDR3 nucleotides read TGTGCCAGCAGTTGGCCCACGCAGTATTTT. Its protein product is CASSWPTQYF.

V and J are TRBV30 and TRBJ2-5; TRBD1 might be the D (5 bases). The end of the DNA is better explained by TRBJ2-7, so the J call may be wrong. CDR1 and CDR2 (germline): GTSNPN, SVGIG (reference sequence). The CDR3 is 15 residues long. Here the CDR3 reads CAWSVEPRQSYEQYF. The CDR3 nucleotides read TGTGCCTGGAGTGTAGAACCGAGACAGAGTTACGAGCAGTACTTC.

V gene TRBV5-6 combines with J gene TRBJ2-2, with D possibly TRBD1 on 6 matching bases. In germline, CDR1 is SGHDT, CDR2 YYEEEE. Deletions cut 3 bases from V and 4 bases from J, with 13 bases between. The CDR3 is 15 residues long. The CDR3 DNA follows: TGTGCCAGCAGCTCAATGACAGGTCCCACCGGGGAGCTGTTTTTT. Translation gives CASSSMTGPTGELFF.